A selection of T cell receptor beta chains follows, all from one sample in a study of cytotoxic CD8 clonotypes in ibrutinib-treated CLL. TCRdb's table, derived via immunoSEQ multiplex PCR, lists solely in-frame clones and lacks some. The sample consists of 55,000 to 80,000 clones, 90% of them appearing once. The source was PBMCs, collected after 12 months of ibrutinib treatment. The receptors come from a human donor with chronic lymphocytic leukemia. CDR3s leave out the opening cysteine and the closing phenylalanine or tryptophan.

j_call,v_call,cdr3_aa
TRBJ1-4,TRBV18,ASSPIRTGPEKLF
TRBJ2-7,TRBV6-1,ASSEAGQPYEQY
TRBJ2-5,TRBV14,ASSQGGSYYIETQY
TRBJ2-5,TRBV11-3,ASSSFREWAQETQY
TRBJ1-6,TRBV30,AWSDVLTGGNSPLH
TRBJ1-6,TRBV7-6,ASSGVGQLNSPLH
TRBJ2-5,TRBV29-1,SVETAGGEETQY
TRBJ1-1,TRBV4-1,ASSLDRGRTEAF
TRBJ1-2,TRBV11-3,ASSLGGIHYGYT
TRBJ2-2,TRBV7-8,ASSSRQGPAGELF
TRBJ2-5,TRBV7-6,ASKSFSGRQETQY
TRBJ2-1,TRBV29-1,SAVLAIFFNEQF
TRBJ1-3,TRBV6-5,ASSYSRGGTNTIY
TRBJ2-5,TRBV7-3,ASSLDGTGGQETQY
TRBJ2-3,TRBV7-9,ASSLMFSQGTADTQY
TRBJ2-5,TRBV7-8,ASSPGLAQETQY
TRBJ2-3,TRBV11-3,ASIRTTGGTDTQY
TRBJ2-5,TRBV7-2,ASSLETGRETQY
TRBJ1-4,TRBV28,ASSWTGVREKLF
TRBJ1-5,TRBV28,ASNPRGGVDQPQH
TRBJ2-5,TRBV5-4,ASSLGRTQY
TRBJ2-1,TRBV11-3,ASSPHREVQF
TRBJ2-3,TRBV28,ASSWRIAGGTQY
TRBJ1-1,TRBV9,ASSVAWGNTEAF
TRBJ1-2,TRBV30,AWSGGGAWGYGYT
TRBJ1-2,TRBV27,ASSFYEGGFQ
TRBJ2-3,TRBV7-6,ASSLGAVDTQY
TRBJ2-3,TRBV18,ASSPPGGVATDTQY
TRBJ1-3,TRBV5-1,ASSFTGSSGGNTIY
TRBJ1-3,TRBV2,ASSEVLYGVGARNTIY
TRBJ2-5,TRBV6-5,ASTQGGGFGTQY
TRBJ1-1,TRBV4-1,ASSQERKRF
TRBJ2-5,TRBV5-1,ASSPDRGLETQY
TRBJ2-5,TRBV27,ASSGREGLAGQETQY
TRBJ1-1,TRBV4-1,ASSQVVSTGIFLGEAF
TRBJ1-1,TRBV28,ASSSTGTNTEAF
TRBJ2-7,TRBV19,ASTPQPGLSYEQY
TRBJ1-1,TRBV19,ASSIQGSGGTEAF
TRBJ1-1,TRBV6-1,ASNSGGRTEAF
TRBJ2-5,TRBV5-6,ASSIEGVWGLGETQY
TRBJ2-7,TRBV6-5,ASSETGEQY
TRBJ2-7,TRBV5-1,ASSLVTSEYYEQY
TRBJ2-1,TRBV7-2,ASSLGPGTGYNEQF
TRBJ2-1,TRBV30,AWRLRDYLQHEQF
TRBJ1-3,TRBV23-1,ASSQSIGGDSGNTIY
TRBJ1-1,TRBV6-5,ASSEPTEAF
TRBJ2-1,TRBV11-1,ASNPGLALSSYNEQF
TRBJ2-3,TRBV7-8,ASTPRSGPDTQY
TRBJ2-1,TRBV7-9,ASSVSSLGGLAHNEQF
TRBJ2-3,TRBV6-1,ASSEAGGRTDTQY
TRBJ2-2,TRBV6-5,ASSYVGQVVVGELF